These T cell receptor beta chains were read from a single sample in a study of response to subunit inactivated influenza vaccine. TCRdb used MiXCR to reprocess the RT-PCR reads, holding one entry per CDR3 protein. Of fewer than 200,000 distinct CDR3 sequences in the sample, about 9% were seen once. Source: non-naive T cells sorted from PBMCs, taken on the day of vaccination. The receptor source for this set is a middle-aged man who received an inactivated influenza vaccine. Both conserved end residues are part of each CDR3. D genes are given only for firm matches. Clone sizes are shown as once, few or many counts, or a class when the clone is expanded.

v_call	clone_size	d_call	j_call	cdr3_nt	cdr3_aa
TRBV7-6	few	TRBD1	TRBJ2-2	TGTGCCAGCAGCGGCACAGGGGCGGTGAACACCGGGGAGCTGTTTTTT	CASSGTGAVNTGELFF
TRBV20-1	few	.	TRBJ2-7	TGCAGTGCTAGAGGCCGGGACCCGGGGGAGCAGTACTTC	CSARGRDPGEQYF
TRBV4-1	many	.	TRBJ2-2	TGCGCCAGCAGCCAAGACGGGGCGTACACCGGGGAGCTGTTTTTT	CASSQDGAYTGELFF
TRBV28	many	.	TRBJ1-4	TGTGCCAGCAGTTTAGGACTACAGGGTAAAAAACTGTTTTTT	CASSLGLQGKKLFF
TRBV10-2	few	.	TRBJ2-3	TGCGCCAGCAGTGAAACCCCGGACCTTCCAGATACGCAGTATTTT	CASSETPDLPDTQYF
TRBV28	many	TRBD1	TRBJ2-7	TGTGCCAGCAGTGCTCTACGATACAGGGGATCATACGAGCAGTACTTC	CASSALRYRGSYEQYF
TRBV7-8	many	.	TRBJ1-1	TGTGCCAGCAGCCCAAGGGGACGGGCGCTGGAAGCTTTCTTT	CASSPRGRALEAFF
TRBV11-2	few	TRBD1	TRBJ2-5	TGTGCCAGCAGCCCACAGACAGGGGTCAAAGAGACCCAGTACTTC	CASSPQTGVKETQYF
TRBV6-1	few	TRBD2	TRBJ2-5	TGTGCCAGCAGTGAACTGGGGCGGGGGGGCCGTGAGACCCAGTACTTC	CASSELGRGGRETQYF
TRBV3-1	many	.	TRBJ2-5	TGTGCCAGCAGCCAAGTCCAGCAAGAGACCCAGTACTTC	CASSQVQQETQYF
TRBV20-1	many	.	TRBJ2-3	TGCAGTGCTAGAGATTACCAGGGAATGGGGGATACGCAGTATTTT	CSARDYQGMGDTQYF
TRBV20-1	many	TRBD1	TRBJ2-3	TGCAGTGCCTTAGACAGGGGGGATACGCAGTATTTT	CSALDRGDTQYF
TRBV3-1	few	TRBD2	TRBJ2-4	TGTGCCAGCAGCCAGAATCCGGGACTAGCGGGGGGTCCAGCCAAAAACATTCAGTACTTC	CASSQNPGLAGGPAKNIQYF
TRBV15	few	TRBD2	TRBJ2-3	TGTGCCACCAGCAGAGGGGCGGGAGCCACAGATACGCAGTATTTT	CATSRGAGATDTQYF
TRBV20-1	few	.	TRBJ2-5	TGCAGTGCTAGATGGGACGTGGGGGTAAGGGGTCAAGAGACCCAGTACTTC	CSARWDVGVRGQETQYF
TRBV11-1	many	TRBD1	TRBJ2-5	TGTGCTAGCGGATCCCACAGGGGGCAGCGGCGGGACCAAGAGACCCAGTACTTC	CASGSHRGQRRDQETQYF
TRBV6-2/TRBV6-3	many	.	TRBJ2-7	TGTGCCAGCAGACCAACTGGACGGTACTCCTACGAGCAGTACTTC	CASRPTGRYSYEQYF
TRBV4-1	many	.	TRBJ2-7	TGCGCCAGCAGCCAAGTATCTCTAAGGAGCGAGCAGTACTTC	CASSQVSLRSEQYF
TRBV27	many	.	TRBJ2-1	TGTGCCAGCAGTTTAAGCAATTCAAATGAGCAGTTCTTC	CASSLSNSNEQFF